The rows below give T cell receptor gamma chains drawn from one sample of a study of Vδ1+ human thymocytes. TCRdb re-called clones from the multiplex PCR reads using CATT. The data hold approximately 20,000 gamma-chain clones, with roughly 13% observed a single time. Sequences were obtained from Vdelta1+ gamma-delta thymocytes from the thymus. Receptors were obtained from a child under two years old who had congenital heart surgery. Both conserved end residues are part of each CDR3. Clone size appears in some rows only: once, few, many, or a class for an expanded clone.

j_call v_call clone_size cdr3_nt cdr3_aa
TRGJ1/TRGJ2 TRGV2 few TGTGCCACCTGGGACGGGCCGAGGAAGAAACTCTTT CATWDGPRKKLF
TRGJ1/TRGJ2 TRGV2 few TGTGCCACCTGGGACGTCCTGAATTATTATAAGAAACTCTTT CATWDVLNYYKKLF
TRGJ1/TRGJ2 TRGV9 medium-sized TGTGCCCTGGTCCCGAAGAAACTCTTT CALVPKKLF
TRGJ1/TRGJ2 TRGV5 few TGTGCCACCTGGGACAGCTTCCCGAATTATTATAAGAAACTCTTT CATWDSFPNYYKKLF
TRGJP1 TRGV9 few TGTGCCTTGTGGGAGAACTTTTCCACTGGTTGGTTCAAGATATTT CALWENFSTGWFKIF
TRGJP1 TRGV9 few TGTGCCTTGTGGGAGGGGGATACCACTGGTTGGTTCAAGATATTT CALWEGDTTGWFKIF
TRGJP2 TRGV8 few TGTGCCACCTGGGATGAGTATAGTAGTGATTGGATCAAGACGTTT CATWDEYSSDWIKTF
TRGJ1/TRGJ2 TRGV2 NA TGTGCCACCTGGGACGAGCTCAGAAAGAAACTCTTT CATWDELRKKLF
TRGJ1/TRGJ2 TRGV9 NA TGTGCCTTGTGGGAGGCCCTCTATTATAAGAAACTCTTT CALWEALYYKKLF
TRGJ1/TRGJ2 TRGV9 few TGTGCCTTGTGGGGGCCTCAAGGGAAACTCTTT CALWGPQGKLF
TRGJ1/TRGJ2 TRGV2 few TGTGCCACCTGGGACGGTCCTTACAAGAAACTCTTT CATWDGPYKKLF
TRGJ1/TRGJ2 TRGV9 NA TGTGCCTTGTGGGACAAAGGGGATTATTATAAGAAACTCTTT CALWDKGDYYKKLF
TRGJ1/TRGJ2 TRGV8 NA TGTGCCACCTGGGATAGAACGGGGAATTATTATAAGAAACTCTTT CATWDRTGNYYKKLF
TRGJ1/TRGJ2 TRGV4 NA TGTGCCACCTGGAATGGGCCCATGGATTATTATAAGAAACTCTTT CATWNGPMDYYKKLF
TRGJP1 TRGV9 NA TGTGCCTTGTGGGAGGTGCACGTTGGTACCACTGGTTGGTTCAAGATATTT CALWEVHVGTTGWFKIF